This T cell receptor (beta chain) was sequenced for a study of blood T cells in healthy people across ages. Through a sample-barcoded 5' primer and a J-beta primer mix, a second PCR was run for roughly 6 to 11 cycles. One entry per CDR3 protein results from TCRdb running MiXCR on the 5' RACE reads. The sample lists about 930,000 distinct CDR3 sequences, under 35% seen once, with roughly 10% in the top ten. A remark on this clonotype: A much bigger clone sits one base away, suggesting this may be a read error.

In addition, the sample was reused for a study of T cells of mothers and their children.

The sequencing sample was made of blood. The clonotype originates from a woman aged 40-49 years in good health.

CDR3 DNA: TGTGCCCGCAGCTCCGGCCTTAGCTCCTACAATGAGCAGTTCTTC. Its protein product is CARSSGLSSYNEQFF. The V call is TRBV7-8, the J call TRBJ2-1; D is undetermined. CDR1 and CDR2 (germline): SGHVS, FQNEAQ. The CDR3 has 15 amino acids.